The clone carrying this T cell receptor (beta chain) occurred many times. The data are from a study of blood T cell repertoires in COVID-19. CDR1 is SGHTA, CDR2 FQGTGA, per germline. V lost 5 bases to trimming and J lost 6 bases, with 23 bases between them. This CDR3 spans 17 amino acids. Generated by immunoSEQ multiplex PCR, the TCRdb table keeps only in-frame clones and is missing some. The sample yields about 220,000 clones, around 88% seen once. The source material was PBMCs or T cells enriched from blood (not recorded which). The chain recombines TRBV7-3 with TRBJ2-1; perhaps TRBD1 as D (5 bases). The sequence derives from a woman between 50 and 59 years old with acute COVID-19. This CDR3 reads CASSLRHGQGRPNEQFF. CDR3 nucleotide sequence: TGTGCCAGCAGCCTCCGCCATGGTCAGGGCCGCCCCAATGAGCAGTTCTTC.